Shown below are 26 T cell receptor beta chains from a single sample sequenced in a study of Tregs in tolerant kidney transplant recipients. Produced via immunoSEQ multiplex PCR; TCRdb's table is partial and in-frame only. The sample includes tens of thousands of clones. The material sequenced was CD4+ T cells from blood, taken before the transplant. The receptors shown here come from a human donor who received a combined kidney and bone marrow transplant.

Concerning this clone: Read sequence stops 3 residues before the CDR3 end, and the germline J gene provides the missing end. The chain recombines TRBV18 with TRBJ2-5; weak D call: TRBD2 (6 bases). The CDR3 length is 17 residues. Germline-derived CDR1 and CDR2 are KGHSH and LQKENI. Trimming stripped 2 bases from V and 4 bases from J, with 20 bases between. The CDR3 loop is CASSPRMGTVQRETQYF. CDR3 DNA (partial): TGTGCCAGCTCACCAAGAATGGGGACTGTACAGAGAGAGACC.

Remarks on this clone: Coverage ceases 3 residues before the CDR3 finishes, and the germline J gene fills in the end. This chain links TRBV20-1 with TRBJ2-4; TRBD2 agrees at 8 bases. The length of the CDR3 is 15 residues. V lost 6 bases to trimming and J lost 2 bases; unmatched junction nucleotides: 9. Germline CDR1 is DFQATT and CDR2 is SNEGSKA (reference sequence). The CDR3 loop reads CSALEAGATKNIQYF. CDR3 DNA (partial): TGCAGTGCCCTCGAAGCGGGAGCTACCAAAAACATT.

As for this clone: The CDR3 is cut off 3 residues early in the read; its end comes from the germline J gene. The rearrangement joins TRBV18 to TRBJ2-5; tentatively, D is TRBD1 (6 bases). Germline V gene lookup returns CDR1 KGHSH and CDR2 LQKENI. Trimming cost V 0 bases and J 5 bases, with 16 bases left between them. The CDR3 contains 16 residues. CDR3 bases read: TGTGCCAGCTCACCACCGGGGGCGGAATATGGGGAGACC. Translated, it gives CASSPPGAEYGET. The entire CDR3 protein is CASSPPGAEYGETQYF.

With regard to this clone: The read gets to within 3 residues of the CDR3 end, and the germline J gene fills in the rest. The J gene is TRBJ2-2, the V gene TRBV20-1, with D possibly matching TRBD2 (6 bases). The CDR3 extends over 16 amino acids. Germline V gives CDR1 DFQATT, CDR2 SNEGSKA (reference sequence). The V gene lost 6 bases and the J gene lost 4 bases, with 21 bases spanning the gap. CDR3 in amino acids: CSAHLPGRTGTGELFF. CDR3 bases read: TGCAGTGCCCACTTACCAGGGAGGACGGGCACCGGGGAG.

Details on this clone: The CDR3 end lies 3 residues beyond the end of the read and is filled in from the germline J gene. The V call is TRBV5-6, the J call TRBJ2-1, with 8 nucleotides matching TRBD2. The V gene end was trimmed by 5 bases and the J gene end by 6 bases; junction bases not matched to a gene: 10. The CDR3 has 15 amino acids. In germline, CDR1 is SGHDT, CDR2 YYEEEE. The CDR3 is CASSRGGGISNEQFF. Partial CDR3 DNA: TGTGCCAGCAGTCGGGGGGGCGGGATAAGCAATGAG. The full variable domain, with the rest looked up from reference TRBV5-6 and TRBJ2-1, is DAGVTQSPTHLIKTRGQQVTLRCSPKSGHDTVSWYQQALGQGPQFIFQYYEEEERQRGNFPDRFSGHQFPNYSSELNVNALLLGDSALYLCASSRGGGISNEQFFGPGTRLTVL.

CDR3 bases read: TGTGCCAGCAGCTTCGGACAGAGACCGTATGAAAAA. Protein: CASSFGQRPYEK. The CDR3 in full is CASSFGQRPYEKLFF. This chain uses TRBV7-2 with TRBJ1-4; D possibly corresponds to TRBD1 (6 bases). The read finishes 3 residues shy of the CDR3 end, and the germline J gene is used to complete it. The CDR3 covers 15 residues. The germline V and J ends were trimmed by 3 bases and 6 bases, with 14 bases remaining between them. In germline, CDR1 is SGHTA, CDR2 FQGNSA.

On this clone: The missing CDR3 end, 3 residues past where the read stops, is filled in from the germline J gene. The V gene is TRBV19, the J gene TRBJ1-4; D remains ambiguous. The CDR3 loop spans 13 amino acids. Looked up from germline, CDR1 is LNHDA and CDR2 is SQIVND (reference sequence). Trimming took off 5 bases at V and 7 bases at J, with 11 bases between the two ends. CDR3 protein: CASSQSRGEKLFF. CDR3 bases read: TGTGCCAGTAGTCAGAGCCGGGGTGAAAAA.

CDR3 DNA, as far as it was read: TGCGCCAGCAGTGGGGGACAGATAAATTCACCC. As protein: CASSGGQINSP. The entire CDR3 reads CASSGGQINSPLHF. The V gene is TRBV10-1, the J gene TRBJ1-6; 7 nucleotides line up with TRBD1. The CDR3 end falls 3 residues outside the read, so it is completed with the germline J gene. The ends lost 4 bases at V and 7 bases at J; junction bases unmatched: 4. CDR1 is WNHNN, CDR2 SYGVQD, per germline (reference sequence). The CDR3 is made up of 14 amino acids.

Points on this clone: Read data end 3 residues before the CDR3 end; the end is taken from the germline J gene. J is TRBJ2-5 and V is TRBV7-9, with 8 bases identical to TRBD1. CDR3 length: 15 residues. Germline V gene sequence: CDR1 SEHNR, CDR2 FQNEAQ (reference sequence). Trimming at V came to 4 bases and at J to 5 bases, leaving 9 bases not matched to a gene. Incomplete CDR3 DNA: TGTGCCAGCAGCTCTCCCCAGGGGGCCCGGGAGACC. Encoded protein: CASSSPQGARET. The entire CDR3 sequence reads CASSSPQGARETQYF.

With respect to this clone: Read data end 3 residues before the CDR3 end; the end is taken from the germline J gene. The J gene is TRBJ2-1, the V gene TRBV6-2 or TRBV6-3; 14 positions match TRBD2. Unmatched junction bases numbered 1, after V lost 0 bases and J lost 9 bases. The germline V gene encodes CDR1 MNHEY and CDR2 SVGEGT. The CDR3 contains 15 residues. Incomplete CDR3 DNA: TGTGCCAGCAGTTACTCGACTAGCGGGGGGGGTGAG. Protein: CASSYSTSGGGE. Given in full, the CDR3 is CASSYSTSGGGEQFF.

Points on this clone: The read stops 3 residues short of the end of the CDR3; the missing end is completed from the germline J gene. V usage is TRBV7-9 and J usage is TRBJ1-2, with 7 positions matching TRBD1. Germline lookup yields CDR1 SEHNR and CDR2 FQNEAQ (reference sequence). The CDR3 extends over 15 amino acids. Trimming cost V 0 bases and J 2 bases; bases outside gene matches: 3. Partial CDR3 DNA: TGTGCCAGCAGCTTAGCAGGGACAGCCAACTATGGC. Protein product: CASSLAGTANYG. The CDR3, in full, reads CASSLAGTANYGYTF.

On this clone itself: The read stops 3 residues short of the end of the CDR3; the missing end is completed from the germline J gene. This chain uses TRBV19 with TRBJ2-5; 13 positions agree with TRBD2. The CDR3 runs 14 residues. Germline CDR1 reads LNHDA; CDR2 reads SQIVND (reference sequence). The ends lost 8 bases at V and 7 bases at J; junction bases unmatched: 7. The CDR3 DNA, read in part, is TGTGCCAGTGGGCCGGGACTAGCGGGGTCGACC. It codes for CASGPGLAGST. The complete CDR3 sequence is CASGPGLAGSTQYF. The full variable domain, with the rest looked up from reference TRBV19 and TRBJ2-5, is DGGITQSPKYLFRKEGQNVTLSCEQNLNHDAMYWYRQDPGQGLRLIYYSQIVNDFQKGDIAEGYSVSREKKESFPLTVTSAQKNPTAFYLCASGPGLAGSTQYFGPGTRLLVL.

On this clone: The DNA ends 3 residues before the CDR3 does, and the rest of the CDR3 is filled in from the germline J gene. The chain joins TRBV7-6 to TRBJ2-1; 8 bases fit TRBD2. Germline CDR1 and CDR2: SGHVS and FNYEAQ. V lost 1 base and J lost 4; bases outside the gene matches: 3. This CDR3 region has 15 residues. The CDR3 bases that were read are TGTGCCAGCAGCTTAGGGACTAGCAAATACAATGAG. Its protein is CASSLGTSKYNE. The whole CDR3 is CASSLGTSKYNEQFF.

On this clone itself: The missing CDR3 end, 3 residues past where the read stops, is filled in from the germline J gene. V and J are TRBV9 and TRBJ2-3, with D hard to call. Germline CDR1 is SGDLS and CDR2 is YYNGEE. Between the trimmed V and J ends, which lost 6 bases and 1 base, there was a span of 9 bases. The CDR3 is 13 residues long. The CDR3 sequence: CASNELGTDTQYF. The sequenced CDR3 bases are TGTGCCAGCAACGAGCTGGGCACAGATACG.

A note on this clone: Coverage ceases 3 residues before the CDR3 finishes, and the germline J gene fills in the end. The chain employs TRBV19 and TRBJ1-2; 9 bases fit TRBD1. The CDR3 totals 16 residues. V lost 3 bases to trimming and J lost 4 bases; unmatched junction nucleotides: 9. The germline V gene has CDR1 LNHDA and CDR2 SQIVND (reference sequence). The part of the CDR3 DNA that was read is TGTGCCAGTAGTATTGGTCCCGGGACAGGGTCCTATGGC. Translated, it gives CASSIGPGTGSYG. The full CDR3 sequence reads CASSIGPGTGSYGYTF.

CDR3: CASSQALEQFF. CDR3 bases read: TGTGCCAGCAGTCAAGCGCTTGAG. V usage is TRBV6-2 or TRBV6-3 and J usage is TRBJ2-1; D not certain. The CDR3 extends 3 residues past the end of the read, so its final part is completed from the germline J gene. Trimming removed 5 bases at V and 9 bases at J, with 8 bases between. There are 11 residues in the CDR3. Germline V gives CDR1 MNHEY, CDR2 SVGEGT.

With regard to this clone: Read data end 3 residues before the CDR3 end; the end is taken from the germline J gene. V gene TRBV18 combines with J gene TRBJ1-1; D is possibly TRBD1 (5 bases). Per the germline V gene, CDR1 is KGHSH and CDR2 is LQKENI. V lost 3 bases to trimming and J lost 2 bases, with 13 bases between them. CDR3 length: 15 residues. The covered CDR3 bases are TGTGCCAGCTCACCCCGACAGACGGGTAACACTGAA. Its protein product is CASSPRQTGNTE. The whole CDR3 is CASSPRQTGNTEAFF.

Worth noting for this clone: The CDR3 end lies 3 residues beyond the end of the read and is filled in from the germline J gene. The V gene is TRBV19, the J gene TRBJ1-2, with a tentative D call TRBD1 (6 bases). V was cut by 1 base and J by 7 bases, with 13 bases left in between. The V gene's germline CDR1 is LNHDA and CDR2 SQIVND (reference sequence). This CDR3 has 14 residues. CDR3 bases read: TGTGCCAGTAGTATAGGACAGGCATTCGGTGGC. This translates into CASSIGQAFGG. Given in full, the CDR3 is CASSIGQAFGGYTF. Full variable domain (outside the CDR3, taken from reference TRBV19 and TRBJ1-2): DGGITQSPKYLFRKEGQNVTLSCEQNLNHDAMYWYRQDPGQGLRLIYYSQIVNDFQKGDIAEGYSVSREKKESFPLTVTSAQKNPTAFYLCASSIGQAFGGYTFGSGTRLTVV.

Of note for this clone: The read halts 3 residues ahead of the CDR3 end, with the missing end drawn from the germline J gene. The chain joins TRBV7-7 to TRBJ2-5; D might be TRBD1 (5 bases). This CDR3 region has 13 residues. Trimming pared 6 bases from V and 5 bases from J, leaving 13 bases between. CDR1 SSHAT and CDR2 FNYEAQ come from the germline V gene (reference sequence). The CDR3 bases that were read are TGTGCCAGCAGTTTCCAGGGTAGTGAGACC. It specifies CASSFQGSET. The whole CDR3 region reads CASSFQGSETQYF.

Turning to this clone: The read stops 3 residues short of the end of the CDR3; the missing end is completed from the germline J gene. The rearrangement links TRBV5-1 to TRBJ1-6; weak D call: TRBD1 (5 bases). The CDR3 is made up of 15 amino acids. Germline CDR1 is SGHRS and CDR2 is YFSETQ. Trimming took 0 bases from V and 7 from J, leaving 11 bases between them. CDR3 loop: CASSLEYGGNSPLHF. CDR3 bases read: TGCGCCAGCAGCTTGGAGTATGGGGGGAATTCACCC. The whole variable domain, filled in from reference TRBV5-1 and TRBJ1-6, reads KAGVTQTPRYLIKTRGQQVTLSCSPISGHRSVSWYQQTPGQGLQFLFEYFSETQRNKGNFPGRFSGRQFSNSRSEMNVSTLELGDSALYLCASSLEYGGNSPLHFGNGTRLTVT.

CDR3 region: CASSVTGRNSPLHF. Partial CDR3 DNA: TGTGCCAGCAGTGTTACAGGACGTAATTCACCC. This chain joins TRBV2 and TRBJ1-6, with D perhaps TRBD1 (5 bases). The read comes to an end 3 residues before the CDR3 does, leaving the germline J gene to fill in the end. V lost 4 bases and J 6 bases, leaving 10 bases between the germline ends. The CDR3 sequence is 14 residues long. Germline CDR1 and CDR2: SNHLY and FYNNEI.

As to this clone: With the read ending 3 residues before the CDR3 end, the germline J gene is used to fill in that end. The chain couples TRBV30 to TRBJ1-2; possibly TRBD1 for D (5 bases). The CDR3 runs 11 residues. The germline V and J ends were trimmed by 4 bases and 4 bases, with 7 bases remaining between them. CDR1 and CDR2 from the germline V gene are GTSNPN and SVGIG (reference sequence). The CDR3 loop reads CAWTGSYGYTF. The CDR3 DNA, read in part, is TGTGCCTGGACAGGGAGCTATGGC. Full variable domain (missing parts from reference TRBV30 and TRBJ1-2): SQTIHQWPATLVQPVGSPLSLECTVEGTSNPNLYWYRQAAGRGLQLLFYSVGIGQISSEVPQNLSASRPQDRQFILSSKKLLLSDSGFYLCAWTGSYGYTFGSGTRLTVV.

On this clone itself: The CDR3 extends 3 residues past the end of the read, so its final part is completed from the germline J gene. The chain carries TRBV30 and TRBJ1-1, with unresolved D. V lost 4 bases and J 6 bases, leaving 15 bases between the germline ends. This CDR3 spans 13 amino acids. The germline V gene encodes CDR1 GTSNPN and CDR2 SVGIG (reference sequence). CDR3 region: CAWNVLRSAEAFF. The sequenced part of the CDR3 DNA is TGTGCCTGGAACGTTTTGCGGTCAGCTGAA.

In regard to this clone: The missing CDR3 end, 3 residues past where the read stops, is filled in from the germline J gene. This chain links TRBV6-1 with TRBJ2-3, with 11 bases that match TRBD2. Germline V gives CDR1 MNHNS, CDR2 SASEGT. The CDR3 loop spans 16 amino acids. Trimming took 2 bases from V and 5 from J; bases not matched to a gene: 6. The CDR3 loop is CASSEPAGTSGDTQYF. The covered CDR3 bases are TGTGCCAGCAGTGAACCGGCCGGGACTAGCGGAGATACG.

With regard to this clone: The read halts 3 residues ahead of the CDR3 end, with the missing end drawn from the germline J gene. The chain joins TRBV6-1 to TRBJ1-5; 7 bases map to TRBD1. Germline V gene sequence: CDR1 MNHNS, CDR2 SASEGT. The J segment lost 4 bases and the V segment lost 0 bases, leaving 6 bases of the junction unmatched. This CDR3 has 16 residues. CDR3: CASSEALDRLNQPQHF. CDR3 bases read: TGTGCCAGCAGTGAAGCGCTGGACAGGTTAAATCAGCCC.

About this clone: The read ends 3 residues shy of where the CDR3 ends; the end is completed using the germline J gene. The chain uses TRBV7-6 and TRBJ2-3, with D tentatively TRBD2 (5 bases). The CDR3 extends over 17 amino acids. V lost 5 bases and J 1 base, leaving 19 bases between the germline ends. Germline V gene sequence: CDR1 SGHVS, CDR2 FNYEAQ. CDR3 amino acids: CASSPQSSGWGTDTQYF. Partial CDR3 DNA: TGTGCCAGCAGCCCCCAATCCTCGGGGTGGGGCACAGATACG.